This entry features one TCR beta chain sequence. The antigen is unknown. The record originates from a study of cytomegalovirus exposure and HLA in healthy donors. Study results and limitations: Most TCR sequences were uncommon, yet certain public TCRs appeared in many donors. Sequencing likely caused a cluster of highly shared sequence variants.

With 60 Vbeta and 13 Jbeta primers, the PCR was carried out. Measured with immunoSEQ multiplex PCR; TCRdb has only the in-frame clones, and not every one. Of some 130,000 clones in the sample, around 77% were seen once. Material: PBMCs. The origin of this receptor is a male donor in good health and CMV-seropositive.

As DNA, the CDR3 is TGTGCCAGCAGCTTGGTAACAGGGGGATGCACCTTC. Amino acids: CASSLVTGGCTF. This chain links TRBV5-4 with TRBJ1-2; 8 bases fit TRBD1. The CDR3 spans 12 residues. The V and J ends lost 0 bases and 13 bases, in that order; junction bases with no gene match: 5. Germline assignment: CDR1 SGHNT and CDR2 YYREEE (reference sequence). Full variable domain (rest looked up from reference TRBV5-4 and TRBJ1-2): ETGVTQSPTHLIKTRGQQVTLRCSSQSGHNTVSWYQQALGQGPQFIFQYYREEENGRGNFPPRFSGLQFPNYSSELNVNALELDDSALYLCASSLVTGGCTFGSGTRLTVV.